This T cell receptor beta chain is from a study of T-cell reconstitution after alpha-beta-depleted transplantation in children. Study conclusions and caveats: The origin of alpha-beta T cells about two months after transplant was reportedly several hundred expanded graft clones. In some patients, recipient T cells and intrathymic progenitors surviving conditioning explained high day-60 diversity. Counts and diversity of T cells one year after transplant came mostly from newly produced T cells.

The V gene lost 4 bases and the J gene lost 0 bases, with 15 bases spanning the gap. Per germline, CDR1 MNHNS and CDR2 SASEGT. There are 16 residues in the CDR3. Preparation of the TCRbeta library involved a method that used unique molecular identifiers. TCRdb itself ran the PCR reads through MiXCR, one entry per CDR3 protein. This sample yields approximately 1,000,000 distinct CDR3 sequences, of which roughly 31% are seen a single time; approximately 30% belongs to the top ten. To note about this clonotype: The antigen remains undetermined.

The chain has TRBV6-1 and TRBJ1-1; a possible D gene is TRBD1 (5 bases). This receptor was obtained from a boy under two years old who had a stem cell transplant for SCID, so the T cells may come from the graft donor. The sample in question was PBMCs, mostly from graft donor cells, obtained 360 days after TCRalphabeta/CD19-depleted stem cell transplant. The CDR3 loop reads CASSVGVGTMNTEAFF. Here the CDR3 DNA reads TGTGCCAGCAGTGTGGGGGTTGGCACAATGAACACTGAAGCTTTCTTT.